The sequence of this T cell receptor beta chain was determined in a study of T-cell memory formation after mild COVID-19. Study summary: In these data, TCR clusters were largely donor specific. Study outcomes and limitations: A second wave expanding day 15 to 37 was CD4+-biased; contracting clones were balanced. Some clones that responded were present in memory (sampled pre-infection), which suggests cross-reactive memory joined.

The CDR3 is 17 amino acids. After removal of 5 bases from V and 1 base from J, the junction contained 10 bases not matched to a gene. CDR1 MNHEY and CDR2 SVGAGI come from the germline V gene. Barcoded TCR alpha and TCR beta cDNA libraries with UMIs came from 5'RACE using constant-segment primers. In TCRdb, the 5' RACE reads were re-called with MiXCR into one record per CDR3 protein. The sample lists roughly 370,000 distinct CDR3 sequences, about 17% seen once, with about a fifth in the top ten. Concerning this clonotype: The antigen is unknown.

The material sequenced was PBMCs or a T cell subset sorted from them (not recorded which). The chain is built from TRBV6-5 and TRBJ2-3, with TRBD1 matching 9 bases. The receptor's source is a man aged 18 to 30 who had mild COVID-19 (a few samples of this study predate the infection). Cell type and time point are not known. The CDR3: CASSPGTGIVRTDTQYF. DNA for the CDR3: TGTGCCAGCAGTCCGGGGACAGGGATCGTACGCACAGATACGCAGTATTTT.